A selection of T cell receptor delta chains follows, all from one sample in a study of human gamma delta and Vdelta1 T cells. Their cognate antigens are unknown. TCRdb re-called clones from the PCR reads via CATT. This sample has about 13,000 delta-chain clones; under 55% occur once, and the top ten carry roughly 1.6%. The sequenced sample was Vdelta1 gamma-delta T cells from blood grown in culture (DOT cells). The receptors derive from a human donor in good health. Each CDR3 is given with its conserved first and last residue. The order of the fields is clone size, V gene, J gene, D gene, CDR3 DNA, CDR3 protein. The D gene is left open where the match is weak. Part of the rows lack a size; the others show once, few, many or a class for expanded clones.

>.|TRDV1|TRDJ1|TRDD3
TGTGCTCTTGGGGAACTATTTCCTCTCTATCTGGGGGAAAAATCACGCCTTAATAAACTCATCTTT
CALGELFPLYLGEKSRLNKLIF
>.|TRDV1|TRDJ1|TRDD3
TGTGCTCTTGGGGAATCTGGGGGATACGCCTACACCGATAAACTCATCTTT
CALGESGGYAYTDKLIF
>few|TRDV1|TRDJ1|.
TGTGCTCTTGGGGAACAGGGGGGCTACACCGATAAACTCATCTTT
CALGEQGGYTDKLIF
>few|TRDV1|TRDJ1|TRDD3
TGTGCTCTTGGGGAGCTATATCGGTACTGGGGGAGCGGCGAGTACACCGATAAACTCATCTTT
CALGELYRYWGSGEYTDKLIF
>few|TRDV1|TRDJ1|TRDD3
TGTGCTCTTGGGGAAGATTGTCCACGAATAACCTCCGCTGGGGGTCCCACCGATAAACTCATCTTT
CALGEDCPRITSAGGPTDKLIF
>.|TRDV1|TRDJ1|.
TGTGCTCTTGGGGAGCCACCTTCCTATCTTTTAGGGGATACCCTCCCCGACCCTCACACCGATAAACTCATCTTT
CALGEPPSYLLGDTLPDPHTDKLIF
>.|TRDV1|TRDJ1|TRDD3
TGTGCTCTTGGGGAACAGAGGGTGACTGACTGGGGGTCCAGTGGGTACACCGATAAACTCATCTTT
CALGEQRVTDWGSSGYTDKLIF
>.|TRDV1|TRDJ2|.
TGTGCTCTTGGGAAAAATTCCGATTCACCAATGACAGCACAACTCTTCTTT
CALGKNSDSPMTAQLFF
>.|TRDV1|TRDJ1|TRDD3
TGTGCTCTTGGGCCCCTTACGTACTGGGGGGTCTCGCCCCCTACCGATAAACTCATCTTT
CALGPLTYWGVSPPTDKLIF
>.|TRDV1|TRDJ1|.
TGTGCTCTTGGAGATCCTACTTCTGGGGTCTGGGTGCCGTACACCGATAAACTCATCTTT
CALGDPTSGVWVPYTDKLIF
>.|TRDV1|TRDJ1|TRDD3
TGTGCTCTTGGGGATAGGAGGAGTTCTTATACTGGGGGATACGCATACCCCGCACTCATCTTT
CALGDRRSSYTGGYAYPALIF
>.|TRDV1|TRDJ1|.
TGTGCTCTTGGGGAACTAGGGGTTCCCCCCTCCGTGGTTACTAGCAAACTCATCTTT
CALGELGVPPSVVTSKLIF
>few|TRDV1|TRDJ1|TRDD3
TGTGCTCTTGGGTATCCTTACGGGACTACTGGGGGCAAATACACCGATAAACTCATCTTT
CALGYPYGTTGGKYTDKLIF
>.|TRDV1|TRDJ1|.
TGTGCTCTTGGGGAACTTCGGTCTTCCTACCGTGTTGGGGGGATCAAACTCATCTTT
CALGELRSSYRVGGIKLIF
>.|TRDV1|TRDJ2|TRDD3
TGTGCTCTTGGGGAACCAGTCCGGCCCCCCGTTGGTTTCGCGATACTGGGGGATAGAGGCGATACTTTGACAGCACAACTCTTCTTT
CALGEPVRPPVGFAILGDRGDTLTAQLFF
>once|TRDV1|TRDJ1|TRDD3
TGTGCTCTTGGGGAACGGTTCCTACTTTCATACTGGGGGAACTACACCGATAAACTCATCTTT
CALGERFLLSYWGNYTDKLIF
>few|TRDV1|TRDJ1|TRDD3
TGTGCTCTTGGGGAACTAGTTCCTACTGGGGGACACCTAACCGATAAACTCATCTTT
CALGELVPTGGHLTDKLIF
>.|TRDV1|TRDJ1|TRDD3
TGTGCTCTTGGGGAACTTTCCGACCCCAACTGGGGGATACGGGAACTCATCTTT
CALGELSDPNWGIRELIF
>.|TRDV1|TRDJ1|.
TGTGCTCTTGGGGAACTAACCGCGCCGGGTCGGTACTACACCGATAAACTCATCTTT
CALGELTAPGRYYTDKLIF
>.|TRDV1|TRDJ4|TRDD3
TGTGCTCTTGGGGGAATTAGGGGGCTGGGGGATACGAAGGCCAGACCCCTGATCTTT
CALGGIRGLGDTKARPLIF
>.|TRDV2|TRDJ1|TRDD3
TGTGCCTGTGACTTCTGCTATGTACTGGGGCCGTACACCGATAAACTCATCTTT
CACDFCYVLGPYTDKLIF
>once|TRDV1|TRDJ1|.
TGTGCTCTTGGGCCACAAGTTGGGGCCGGCAGCACCGATAAACTCATCTTT
CALGPQVGAGSTDKLIF
>.|TRDV1|TRDJ1|.
TGTGCTCTTCGAGCCGTTCGGGACCTTCCTGTGGCTGGGGGGTTAAAATCAGGAGGTAAACTCATCTTT
CALRAVRDLPVAGGLKSGGKLIF
>.|TRDV1|TRDJ1|.
TGTGCTCTTGGGAGGGATCCTTCCTACGAGTCTGGGGGATATAAACTCATCTTT
CALGRDPSYESGGYKLIF
>.|TRDV1|TRDJ1|TRDD3
TGTGCTCTTGGGGAACTTTCCCCCGGGGGGGATACGCTTATAGGGCAACTCATCTTT
CALGELSPGGDTLIGQLIF
>.|TRDV1|TRDJ1|TRDD3
TGTGCTCTTGGGGATCCCAATCCCTACCCGGCTGGGGGATACGATCAGAAGTACACCGATAAACTCATCTTT
CALGDPNPYPAGGYDQKYTDKLIF
>.|TRDV1|TRDJ1|TRDD2
TGTGCTCTTGGGGAACGCCCCGTACCTTCCTACATAGGGGGATACACCGATAAACTCATCTTT
CALGERPVPSYIGGYTDKLIF
>.|TRDV1|TRDJ1|.
TGTGCTCTTGGGGAAGATCCCCGCCCTCCTTACACCGATAAACTCATCTTT
CALGEDPRPPYTDKLIF
>.|TRDV1|TRDJ1|TRDD3
TGTGCTCTTGGGGAATTGGATCTACAGTGGGGGAGGTTACTGTACACCGATAAACTCATCTTT
CALGELDLQWGRLLYTDKLIF
>.|TRDV1|TRDJ1|.
TGTGCTCTTGGGGAACTGTCCTACAGGGGTACTGGGTACACCGATAAACTCATCTTT
CALGELSYRGTGYTDKLIF
>.|TRDV1|TRDJ1|.
TGTGCTCTTGGGGAACTGAGACCGGGTCCCTCTGGTACTGAAACCGATAAACTCATCTTT
CALGELRPGPSGTETDKLIF
>medium-sized|TRDV1|TRDJ2|TRDD3
TGTGCTCTTGGGGAACCTTTGGGGTACTGGGGACTTAATAGCCGTGCGCATGTTTCAGCACAACTCTTCTTT
CALGEPLGYWGLNSRAHVSAQLFF